This is a list of T cell receptor beta chains from one sample in a study of T cells after posttransplantation cyclophosphamide. Sequencing used immunoSEQ multiplex PCR; TCRdb keeps in-frame clones, though not all of them. The sample lists some 2,100 clones; around 94% were seen once. The sample was naive CD8+ T cells sorted from PBMCs. The source is a woman aged 55-70 years in good health, CMV-negative, and a related stem cell transplant donor. Each CDR3 is given with its conserved first and last residue. Fields, in order: V gene, D gene, J gene, CDR3 DNA, CDR3 protein. The D gene is left open where the match is weak.

V gene: TRBV28; D gene: NA; J gene: TRBJ1-1; CDR3 DNA: TGTGCCAGCAGTTATCTGACAGGAACACTCACTGAAGCTTTCTTT; CDR3 protein: CASSYLTGTLTEAFF
V gene: TRBV29-1; D gene: TRBD1; J gene: TRBJ2-7; CDR3 DNA: TGCAGCACGCAGGGGGCTAGTGCCTACGAGCAGTACTTC; CDR3 protein: CSTQGASAYEQYF
V gene: TRBV14; D gene: NA; J gene: TRBJ2-5; CDR3 DNA: TGTGCCAGCGGCCGGCTGGACATCCCACAAGAGACCCAGTACTTC; CDR3 protein: CASGRLDIPQETQYF
V gene: TRBV6-1; D gene: TRBD2; J gene: TRBJ2-1; CDR3 DNA: TGTGCCAGCAGGGGACTAGCCAATGAGCAGTTCTTC; CDR3 protein: CASRGLANEQFF